Following are 4 T cell receptor beta chains from one sample sequenced in a study of shared clonotypes between healthy human individuals. Assay: immunoSEQ multiplex PCR; the TCRdb copy retains only in-frame clones and omits some. Of 550,000 to 800,000 clones in the sample, about 74% were seen once. Sequencing input: memory CD4+ T cells sorted from blood. Subset here: CD45RA-negative fraction. The origin of the receptors is a woman aged 30 to 39 in good health.

On this clone: Other DNA sequences of this sample code for an identical CDR3. The V gene is TRBV11-2, the J gene TRBJ2-3; weak D call: TRBD2 (5 bases). V shed 1 base and J shed 6 bases, with 5 bases lying between them. CDR1 SGHAT and CDR2 FQNNGV come from the germline V gene. This CDR3 has 12 amino acids. The CDR3: CASSLGGDTQYF. CDR3 coding DNA: TGTGCCAGCAGCTTAGGCGGGGATACGCAGTATTTT.

The V call is TRBV28, the J call TRBJ2-3; TRBD2 matches 10 bases. V was clipped by 4 bases and J by 6 bases; unmatched bases: 7. This CDR3 region has 15 residues. Germline V gene lookup returns CDR1 MDHEN and CDR2 SYDVKM. Written as DNA, the CDR3 is TGTGCCAGCAGTTCTCTAGCGGGAGTGGCGGATACGCAGTATTTT. Translation: CASSSLAGVADTQYF.

The chain joins TRBV30 to TRBJ1-6; D gene unclear. This CDR3 contains 10 residues. V was pared by 5 bases and J by 15 bases, with 11 bases between. Germline CDR1 is GTSNPN and CDR2 is SVGIG (reference sequence). CDR3 residues: CAWGSLLLHF. The CDR3, as DNA: TGTGCCTGGGGGTCGTTACTCCTCCACTTT.

The gene calls are TRBV10-2 and TRBJ2-7; 7 bases map to TRBD1. Trimming at V came to 2 bases and at J to 6 bases, leaving 10 bases not matched to a gene. Germline V gene lookup returns CDR1 WSHSY and CDR2 SAAADI. The CDR3 is made up of 15 amino acids. CDR3 sequence reads: CASSETYRGTAEQYF. CDR3 nucleotides: TGCGCCAGCAGTGAGACCTACAGGGGAACGGCCGAGCAGTACTTC.